This T cell receptor (beta chain) comes out of a study of patients and donors after allogeneic stem cell transplantation. This clonotype has only a few counts. CDR1 SEHNR and CDR2 FQNEAQ come from the germline V gene (reference sequence). The CDR3 is 15 amino acids. Unmatched junction bases numbered 3, after V lost 1 base and J lost 3 bases. A single record per CDR3 protein comes from TCRdb applying MiXCR to the RT-PCR reads. The sample comprises roughly 200,000 distinct CDR3 sequences, approximately 41% of which are singletons, and 25% to 35% rests with the top ten. What was sequenced was blood, either unsorted or a sorted T cell fraction (not recorded which). This receptor was obtained from a human donor who was either an allogeneic HSCT recipient or a stem cell or donor lymphocyte infusion donor (not recorded which). It is not recorded whose cells these are; they may come from a transplant donor. The chain has TRBV7-9 and TRBJ1-1, with 9 bases fitting TRBD1. CDR3 in DNA: TGTGCCAGCAGCTTAGAGGGACAGGGCGACACTGAAGCTTTCTTT. Translation gives CASSLEGQGDTEAFF.